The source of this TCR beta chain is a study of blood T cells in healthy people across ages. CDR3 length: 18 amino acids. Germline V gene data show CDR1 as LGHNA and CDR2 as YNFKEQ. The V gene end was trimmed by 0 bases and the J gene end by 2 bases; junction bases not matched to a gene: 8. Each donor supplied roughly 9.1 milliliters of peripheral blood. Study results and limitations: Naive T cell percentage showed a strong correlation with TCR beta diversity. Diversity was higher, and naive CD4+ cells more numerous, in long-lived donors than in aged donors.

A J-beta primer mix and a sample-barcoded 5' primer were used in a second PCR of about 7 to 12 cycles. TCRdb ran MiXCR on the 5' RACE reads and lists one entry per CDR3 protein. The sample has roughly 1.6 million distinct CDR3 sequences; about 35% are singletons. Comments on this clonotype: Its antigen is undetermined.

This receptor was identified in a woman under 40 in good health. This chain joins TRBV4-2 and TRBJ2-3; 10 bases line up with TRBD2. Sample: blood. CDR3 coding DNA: TGTGCCAGCAGCCAAGATCGGTTAGCGGGGGGCCACACAGATACGCAGTATTTT. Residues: CASSQDRLAGGHTDTQYF.